This T cell receptor beta chain was recorded in a study of human T cells and chemical hapten exposure (dated by TCRdb to about 2021). Background on the whole study: For sensitization, 2% DPC in acetone was applied to a roughly 2 cm by roughly 2 cm area of upper inner arm skin. Patch tests used Finn chambers with 0.01% DPC on the upper back, scored after 6 days by International Contact Dermatitis Research Group standards. Most of the patients in the cohort were female, and the cohort covered alopecia areata with under or over 50% scalp involvement, alopecia totalis and alopecia universalis. This study followed changes in the peripheral blood TCR repertoire in vivo during primary and secondary sensitization of alopecia patients to the hapten diphenylcyclopropenone (DPC). Libraries were pooled for sequencing, and variation in per-sample TCR yields was attributed mainly to small differences in library volumes within the pool. Blood for TCR sequencing was provided by twenty-nine alopecia patients at one to four time points (pre-sensitization, 2, 6 and 24 weeks). Patients additionally received weekly therapeutic DPC doses to the scalp throughout the approximately 24-week study period. Blood samples were taken from patients before sensitization (week 0) and at 2, 6 and about 24 weeks after DPC sensitization.

A remark on this clonotype: Its antigen target is currently unknown. Per-base quality was not reported, and no clone a single base away is much larger than it.

Explained via the paper, the time point label denotes: patch test 3, about 24 weeks after DPC sensitization. Interpreted using the paper, the treatment or condition label stands for: therapeutic diphenylcyclopropenone sensitization with weekly scalp DPC. At each patch-test visit, blood was drawn before the patch test was applied. Patients were considered eligible if aged 18 to 70, diagnosed with alopecia and deemed suitable for DPC therapy, and patients were excluded if pregnant. Total RNA was isolated from unfractionated whole blood collected in Tempus Blood RNA tubes. Libraries were constructed by RACE. Sequencer: NextSeq 500. Library preparation attached unique molecular identifiers to individual cDNA molecules for quantitative, reproducible TCR counting. Both TCR alpha and TCR beta chains were sequenced from each blood RNA sample. Concerning the study's data processing: The median number of TCRs per sample was around 100,000, ranging from 23,224 to 690,600. The Decombinator software suite was used to annotate the V, J and CDR3 of the TCR reads. Every sample was subsampled to the same number of TCRs (28,000) for the PS versus PT1 abundance plots. TCRs were defined as expanded if absent before sensitization and observed at least eight times at the 2-week time point. TCRdb's own reprocessing of the public reads used fastp at Q25 and MiXCR and kept productive beta chains. One record per CDR3 amino acid sequence lists the most common genes and DNA. The V and J calls, along with clone size, are taken from TCRdb and not from the paper's own processing. The sample contains 90,000 to 140,000 distinct CDR3 sequences, under 35% of them found a single time. The ten largest make up 2.5% to 3% of the sample.

Summary of the overall study and its limitations: No change with DPC sensitization was found in the number of TCRs above 1 in 1000 frequency, and no evidence of global repertoire structure alterations was found. Compared with pre-sensitization or healthy control sets, expanded TCRs formed significantly more large CDR3 similarity clusters, which is consistent with antigen-driven responses. Patch test score was positively correlated with the number of PT1 expanded TCRs, with significance at thresholds 8, 16 and 32 but not at 4. Because all patients had alopecia, a presumed autoimmune disease, the immune response of the patients might differ from that of healthy individuals. After repeated subsampling, changes were observed in the strength of the expansion versus patch-test correlation and in the threshold at which the correlation became significant.

Source: whole blood, taken in connection with sensitization to the hapten diphenylcyclopropenone (DPC). This TCR derives from a man in his forties with alopecia areata. Some clones in this sample may be carry-over from other donors' samples.

Here the CDR3 is given as CAISDGFEKTQYF. In nucleotide form, the sequence is TGTGCCATCAGTGACGGTTTTGAGAAGACCCAGTACTTC. Recombination joined TRBV10-3 with TRBJ2-5, with the identity of the D gene unclear. The CDR1 and CDR2 encoded by the germline V gene are ENHRY and SYGVKD. Including cysteine and phenylalanine, the CDR3 has 13 amino acids. Only CDR3 DNA remains: 39 bases, in frame from the first base. V and J lose 3 bases and 6 bases, and a span of 11 bases separates them.